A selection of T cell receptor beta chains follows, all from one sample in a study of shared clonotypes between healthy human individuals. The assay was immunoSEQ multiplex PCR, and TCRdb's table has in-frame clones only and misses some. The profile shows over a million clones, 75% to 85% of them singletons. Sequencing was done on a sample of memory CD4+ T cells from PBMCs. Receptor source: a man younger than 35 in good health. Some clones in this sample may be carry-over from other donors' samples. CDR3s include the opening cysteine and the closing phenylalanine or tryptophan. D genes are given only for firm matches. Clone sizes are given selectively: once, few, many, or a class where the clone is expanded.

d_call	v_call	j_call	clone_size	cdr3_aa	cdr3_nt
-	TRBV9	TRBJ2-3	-	CASSVVPGADTQYF	TGTGCCAGCAGCGTAGTTCCAGGGGCAGATACGCAGTATTTT
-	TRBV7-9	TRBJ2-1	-	CASSEGQGLGNEQFF	TGTGCCAGCAGCGAAGGGCAGGGGTTAGGAAATGAGCAGTTCTTC
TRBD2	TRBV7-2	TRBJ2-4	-	CASSQIRSGKNIQYF	TGTGCCAGCAGCCAGATACGTAGCGGGAAAAACATTCAGTACTTC
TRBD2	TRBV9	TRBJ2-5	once	CASSVSLAVVETQYF	TGTGCCAGCAGCGTCTCACTAGCGGTGGTGGAGACCCAGTACTTC
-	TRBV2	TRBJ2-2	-	CASSSTANTGELFF	TGTGCCAGCAGTTCTACAGCGAACACCGGGGAGCTGTTTTTT
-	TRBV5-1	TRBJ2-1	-	CASSLAETEQFF	TGCGCCAGCAGCTTGGCGGAAACTGAGCAGTTCTTC
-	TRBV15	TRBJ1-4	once	CAISRDINEKLFF	TGTGCCATAAGCCGGGATATTAATGAAAAACTGTTTTTT
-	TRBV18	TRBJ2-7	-	CASPSSGGPSSYEQYF	TGTGCCAGCCCGTCCAGTGGGGGTCCCAGCTCCTACGAGCAGTACTTC
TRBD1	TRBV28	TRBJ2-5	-	CASSPRGQGVREQYF	TGTGCCAGCAGCCCTCGGGGACAGGGGGTGCGGGAGCAGTACTTC
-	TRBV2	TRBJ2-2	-	CASRGVITGTGELFF	TGTGCCAGCAGGGGGGTTATCACGGGGACCGGGGAGCTGTTTTTT
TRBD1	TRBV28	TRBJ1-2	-	CASSPNRDRGYGYTF	TGTGCCAGCAGTCCCAACCGGGACAGGGGATATGGCTACACCTTC
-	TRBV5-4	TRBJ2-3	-	CASSQPNQRTDTQYF	TGTGCCAGCAGCCAACCGAACCAACGCACAGATACGCAGTATTTT
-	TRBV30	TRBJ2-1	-	CAWSVSGGYNEQFF	TGTGCCTGGAGTGTAAGTGGGGGATACAATGAGCAGTTCTTC
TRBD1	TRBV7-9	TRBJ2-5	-	CATGEQGAQTQYF	TGTGCCACCGGGGAGCAGGGGGCACAGACCCAGTACTTC
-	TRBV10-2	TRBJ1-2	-	CASSESLWGLGQPNYGYTF	TGCGCCAGCAGTGAGTCTTTATGGGGACTGGGGCAGCCTAACTATGGCTACACCTTC
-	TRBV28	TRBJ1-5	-	CASTKGGGDQPQHF	TGTGCCAGCACCAAGGGAGGGGGAGATCAGCCCCAGCATTTT
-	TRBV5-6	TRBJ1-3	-	CASCGVRNTIYF	TGTGCCAGCTGTGGCGTTCGGAACACCATATATTTT
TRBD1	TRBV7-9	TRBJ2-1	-	CASSSQLWGAGGFNNEQFF	TGTGCCAGCAGCTCCCAACTCTGGGGAGCAGGGGGCTTCAACAATGAGCAGTTCTTC
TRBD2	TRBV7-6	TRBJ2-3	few	CARGGRHFTSTDTQYF	TGTGCCCGGGGCGGGAGACACTTTACTAGCACAGATACGCAGTATTTT
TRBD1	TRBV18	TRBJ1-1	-	CASSRQGTMNTEAFF	TGTGCCAGCTCACGACAGGGAACCATGAACACTGAAGCTTTCTTT
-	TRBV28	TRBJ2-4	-	CASSFRSGTQQNIQYF	TGTGCCAGCAGTTTTCGATCCGGGACCCAACAAAACATTCAGTACTTC
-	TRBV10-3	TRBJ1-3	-	CAITPNSGNTIYF	TGTGCCATCACCCCGAACTCTGGAAACACCATATATTTT
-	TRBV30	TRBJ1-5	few	CAWSNHGASNQPQHF	TGTGCCTGGAGTAACCACGGGGCGAGCAATCAGCCCCAGCATTTT
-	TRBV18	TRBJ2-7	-	CASSPVGLSSYEQYF	TGTGCCAGCTCACCAGTGGGGCTCAGCTCCTACGAGCAGTACTTC
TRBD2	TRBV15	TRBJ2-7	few	CATSRGSTGGSEQYF	TGTGCCACCAGCAGAGGGTCGACGGGAGGAAGCGAGCAGTACTTC
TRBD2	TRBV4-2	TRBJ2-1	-	CASSQVAGVSGYEQFF	TGTGCCAGCAGCCAAGTAGCGGGAGTATCTGGCTATGAGCAGTTCTTC
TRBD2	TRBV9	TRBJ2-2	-	CASSVLSGGNTGELFF	TGTGCCAGCAGCGTTCTTAGCGGGGGGAACACCGGGGAGCTGTTTTTT
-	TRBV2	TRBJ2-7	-	CASTPGPHASSYEQYF	TGTGCCAGCACCCCGGGACCCCACGCGAGCTCCTACGAGCAGTACTTC
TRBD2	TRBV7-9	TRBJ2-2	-	CASRTSGKDTGELFF	TGTGCCAGCAGGACTAGCGGGAAAGACACCGGGGAGCTGTTTTTT
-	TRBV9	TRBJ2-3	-	CASSVRTGSTDTQYF	TGTGCCAGCAGCGTAAGAACGGGATCCACAGATACGCAGTATTTT
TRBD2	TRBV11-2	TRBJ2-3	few	CASSLGRAGTYF	TGTGCCAGCAGCTTAGGGCGAGCGGGGACGTATTTT
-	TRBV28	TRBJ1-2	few	CASSRWGKYTF	TGTGCCAGCAGTAGATGGGGGAAATACACCTTC
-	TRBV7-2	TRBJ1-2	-	CASSYSTGTGGYTF	TGTGCCAGCAGCTACTCTACCGGGACCGGTGGCTACACCTTC
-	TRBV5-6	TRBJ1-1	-	CASSLGQPSTEAFF	TGTGCCAGCAGCTTGGGTCAGCCTAGCACTGAAGCTTTCTTT
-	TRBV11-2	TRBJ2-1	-	CASSLVPGNEQFF	TGTGCCAGCAGCTTAGTTCCGGGGAATGAGCAGTTCTTC
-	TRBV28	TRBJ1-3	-	CASSLQGGNTIYF	TGTGCCAGCAGTTTACAGGGCGGAAACACCATATATTTT
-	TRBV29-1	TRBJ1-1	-	CSVHGAGQTNTEAFF	TGCAGCGTTCATGGGGCGGGGCAGACGAACACTGAAGCTTTCTTT
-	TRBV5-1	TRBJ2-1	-	CASSLGGPTSYNEQFF	TGCGCCAGCAGCTTGGGGGGGCCTACCTCCTACAATGAGCAGTTCTTC
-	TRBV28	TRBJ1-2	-	CASSVASMAGYTF	TGTGCCAGCAGTGTGGCCAGCATGGCTGGCTACACCTTC
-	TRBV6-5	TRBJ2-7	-	CASSYSPQGPYEQYF	TGTGCCAGCAGTTACTCCCCTCAAGGCCCCTACGAGCAGTACTTC
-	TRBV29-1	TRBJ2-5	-	CSVEGKPLQEAQYF	TGCAGCGTTGAGGGGAAACCCCTGCAAGAGGCCCAGTACTTC
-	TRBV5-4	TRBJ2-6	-	CASSPQNSGANVLTF	TGTGCCAGCAGCCCCCAGAACTCTGGGGCCAACGTCCTGACTTTC
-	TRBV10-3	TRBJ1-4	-	CAISESDLGVDEKLFF	TGTGCCATCAGTGAGTCCGATCTGGGTGTAGACGAAAAACTGTTTTTT
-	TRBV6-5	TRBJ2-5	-	CASSRYRPRETQYF	TGTGCCAGCAGTCGCTACAGGCCCCGGGAGACCCAGTACTTC
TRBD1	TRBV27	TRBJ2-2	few	CASGRGTGGTGELFF	TGTGCCAGCGGCCGGGGGACAGGGGGGACCGGGGAGCTGTTTTTT
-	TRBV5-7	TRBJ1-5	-	CASSPGSINQPQHF	TGTGCCAGCAGCCCAGGGTCGATTAATCAGCCCCAGCATTTT
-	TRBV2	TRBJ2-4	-	CASSPTTLAKNIQYF	TGTGCCAGCAGCCCGACCACACTAGCCAAAAACATTCAGTACTTC
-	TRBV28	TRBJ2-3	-	CASSGASPSLGTDTQYF	TGTGCCAGCAGTGGGGCTAGCCCTTCGCTGGGCACAGATACGCAGTATTTT
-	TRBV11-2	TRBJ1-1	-	CASSFSGANTEAFF	TGTGCCAGCAGCTTCTCAGGGGCGAACACTGAAGCTTTCTTT
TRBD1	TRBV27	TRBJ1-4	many	CASSRTGNEKLFF	TGTGCCAGCAGCCGGACAGGGAATGAAAAACTGTTTTTT
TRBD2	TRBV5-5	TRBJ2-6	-	CASSSSSGRAPGANVLTF	TGTGCCAGCAGCTCCTCTAGCGGGAGGGCCCCTGGGGCCAACGTCCTGACTTTC
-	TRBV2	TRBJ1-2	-	CATSRTESYGYTF	TGTGCCACTTCACGGACGGAAAGTTATGGCTACACCTTC
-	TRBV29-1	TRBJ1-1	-	CSVRPFGQQNTEAFF	TGCAGCGTTCGTCCCTTCGGACAGCAGAACACTGAAGCTTTCTTT
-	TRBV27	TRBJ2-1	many	CASSSRRADSYNEQFF	TGTGCCAGCAGTTCTAGGAGGGCCGATTCCTACAATGAGCAGTTCTTC
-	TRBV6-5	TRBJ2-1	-	CASSYEGISYNEQFF	TGTGCCAGCAGTTACGAGGGGATTTCCTACAATGAGCAGTTCTTC
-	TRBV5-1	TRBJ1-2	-	CASSLEVAANYGYTF	TGCGCCAGCAGCTTGGAGGTTGCAGCTAACTATGGCTACACCTTC
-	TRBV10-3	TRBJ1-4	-	CAISPGARREKLFF	TGTGCCATCAGTCCAGGAGCCAGGAGGGAAAAACTGTTTTTT
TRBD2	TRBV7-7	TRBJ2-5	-	CASSLGLAGARETQYF	TGTGCCAGCAGCTTAGGCCTAGCGGGAGCAAGGGAGACCCAGTACTTC
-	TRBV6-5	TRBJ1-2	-	CASSPGTSTYGYTF	TGTGCCAGCAGCCCCGGGACATCCACCTATGGCTACACCTTC
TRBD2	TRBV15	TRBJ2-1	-	CATSRGGLVRRSNEQFF	TGTGCCACCAGCAGAGGGGGACTAGTCCGACGCTCAAATGAGCAGTTCTTC